This T cell receptor (beta chain) appears in the sequencing data of a study of cytomegalovirus exposure and HLA in healthy donors. The germline V gene encodes CDR1 LGHNA and CDR2 YNFKEQ. V dropped 1 base and J dropped 3 bases, with 12 bases sitting between them. The CDR3 sequence is 16 residues long. Comments on this clone: Its antigen is as yet unknown.

PCR involved 60 Vbeta and 13 Jbeta primers. Profiling relied on immunoSEQ multiplex PCR, and the TCRdb table lists in-frame clones only, not all of them. This sample yields 150,000 to 200,000 clones, of which around 78% are seen a single time; roughly 1% belongs to the top ten. General study findings and limits: One cluster of highly shared sequence variants probably arose as a sequencing artifact. Previously analyzed data showed that most TCR beta V segments were productive at a frequency of about 87% or about 30%. A later analysis associated some 18,000 TCR beta sequences with HLA alleles at a 0.05 false discovery rate.

Sequenced sample: PBMCs. The sequence was obtained from a woman aged 40 to 55 in good health and CMV-seronegative. The chain uses TRBV4-2 and TRBJ1-4, with TRBD1 as a possible D gene (5 bases). The CDR3 nucleotides are TGTGCCAGCAGCCAAGGGCGCAGGGAGGCTAATGAAAAACTGTTTTTT. Protein sequence: CASSQGRREANEKLFF.